Sequencing of this T cell receptor (beta chain) was carried out in a study of CXCR3-negative and CXCR3-positive naive CD8 T cells. This clonotype ranks as medium-sized in terms of frequency. Its antigen is still unknown. Study-wide results and caveats: CXCR3-positive naive cells carried more hydrophobic TRB CDR3s than CXCR3-negative ones. From TRB CDR3 properties, TCR strength was inferred; surface CD5 did not differ between naive subsets.

Germline CDR1 is MGHRA and CDR2 is YSYEKL. The CDR3 is 15 amino acids. With UMI labels, 5' RACE was used to prepare the TRB cDNA libraries. Reanalyzing the 5' RACE reads, TCRdb keeps one entry per CDR3 protein, without DNA. This listing includes about 5,300 distinct CDR3 sequences. CD8+ T cell subsets were each sorted in triplicate, about 310,000 cells apiece. CD45RO-CCR7+CD27+CD95- characterized naive CD8+ T cells. The sequencing sample was made of naive CXCR3+ CD8+ T cells from blood. This sample's subset: CD45RO-CCR7+CD27+CD95- naive CD8+ T cells expressing CXCR3 (TNR3+). The clonotype originates from a human donor in good health. Some clones in this sample may be carry-over from other donors' samples. The rearrangement joins TRBV4-1 to TRBJ2-7; absent DNA, TCRdb's TRBD2 call cannot be checked. CDR3 sequence: CASSQDQGGENEQYF.